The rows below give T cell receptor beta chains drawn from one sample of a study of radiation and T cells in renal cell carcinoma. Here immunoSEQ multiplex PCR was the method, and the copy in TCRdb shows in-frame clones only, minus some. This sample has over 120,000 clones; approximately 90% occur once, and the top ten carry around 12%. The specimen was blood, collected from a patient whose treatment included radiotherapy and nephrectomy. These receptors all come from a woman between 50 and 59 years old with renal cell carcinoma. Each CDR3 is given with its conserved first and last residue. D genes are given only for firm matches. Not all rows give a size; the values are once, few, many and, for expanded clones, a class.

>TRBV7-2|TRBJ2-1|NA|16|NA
CASSRQTGLAYNEQFF
TGTGCCAGCAGCCGACAGACAGGACTGGCTTACAATGAGCAGTTCTTC
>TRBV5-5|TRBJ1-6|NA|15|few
CASSDDRTNNSPLHF
TGTGCCAGCAGCGACGACAGGACCAATAATTCACCCCTCCACTTT
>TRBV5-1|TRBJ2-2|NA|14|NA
CASSLDVSTGELFF
TGCGCCAGCAGCTTGGACGTAAGCACCGGGGAGCTGTTTTTT
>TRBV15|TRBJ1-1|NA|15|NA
CATTGAAVRNTEAFF
TGTGCCACCACAGGGGCCGCAGTGCGCAACACTGAAGCTTTCTTT
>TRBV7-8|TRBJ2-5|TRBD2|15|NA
CASSYRLGLAETQYF
TGTGCCAGCAGCTACAGGTTGGGACTAGCGGAGACCCAGTACTTC
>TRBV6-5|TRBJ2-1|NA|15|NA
CASSYSGGPYNEQFF
TGTGCCAGCAGTTACTCGGGGGGGCCCTACAATGAGCAGTTCTTC
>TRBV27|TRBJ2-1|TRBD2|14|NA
CASSFRERGREQFF
TGTGCCAGCAGTTTCCGGGAGCGGGGGCGTGAGCAGTTCTTC
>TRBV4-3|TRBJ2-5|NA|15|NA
CASSQDGRDQETQYF
TGCGCCAGCAGCCAAGATGGCAGGGACCAAGAGACCCAGTACTTC
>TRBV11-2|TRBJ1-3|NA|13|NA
CASRLSSGNTIYF
TGTGCCAGCAGATTGAGCTCTGGAAACACCATATATTTT
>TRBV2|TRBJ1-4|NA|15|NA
CASSVYRVVDEKLFF
TGTGCCAGCAGTGTTTACCGAGTGGTCGATGAAAAACTGTTTTTT
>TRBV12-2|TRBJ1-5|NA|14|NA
CARRTGGADQPQHF
TGTGCAAGACGGACAGGGGGCGCGGATCAGCCCCAGCATTTT
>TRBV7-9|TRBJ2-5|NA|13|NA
CASERDTQETQYF
TGTGCCAGCGAACGGGACACCCAAGAGACCCAGTACTTC
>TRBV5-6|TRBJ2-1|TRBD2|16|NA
CASSSILAGEYNEQFF
TGTGCCAGCAGCTCGATACTAGCGGGGGAATACAATGAGCAGTTCTTC
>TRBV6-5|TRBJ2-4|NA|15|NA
CASSLVLGAKNIQYF
TGTGCCAGCAGCCTGGTTCTGGGCGCCAAAAACATTCAGTACTTC
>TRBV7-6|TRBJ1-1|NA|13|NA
CASSRFYGVEAFF
TGTGCCAGCAGCCGCTTCTACGGGGTTGAAGCTTTCTTT
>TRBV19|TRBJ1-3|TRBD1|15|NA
CASSEQGASGNTIYF
TGTGCCAGTAGTGAACAGGGGGCTTCGGGAAACACCATATATTTT